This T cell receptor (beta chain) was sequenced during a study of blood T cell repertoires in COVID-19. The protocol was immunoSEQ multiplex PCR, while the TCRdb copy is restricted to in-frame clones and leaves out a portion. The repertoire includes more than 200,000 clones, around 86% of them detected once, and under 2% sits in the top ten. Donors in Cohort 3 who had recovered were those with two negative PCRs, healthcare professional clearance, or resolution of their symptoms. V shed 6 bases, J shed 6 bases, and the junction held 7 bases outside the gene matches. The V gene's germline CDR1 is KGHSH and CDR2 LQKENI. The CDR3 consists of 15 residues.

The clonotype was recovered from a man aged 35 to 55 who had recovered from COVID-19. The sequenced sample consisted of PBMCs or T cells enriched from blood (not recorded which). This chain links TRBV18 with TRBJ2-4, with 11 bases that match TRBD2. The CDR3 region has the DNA TGTGCCAGCTCCCAACTAGCGGGAGACTTAAACATTCAGTACTTC. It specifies CASSQLAGDLNIQYF.